This T cell receptor beta chain was retrieved from a study of blood T cell repertoires in COVID-19. Study-level information: T cells, B-cell-depleted T cells, or PBMCs provided the cDNA or gDNA that served as material.

Here immunoSEQ multiplex PCR was the method, and the copy in TCRdb shows in-frame clones only, minus some. The repertoire holds about 200,000 clones, with approximately 82% as singletons. Material: peripheral blood. This sequence originates from a human donor with acute or convalescent COVID-19. The donor label of this sample is uncertain.

The CDR3 nucleotides are TGTGCCAGCAGCCCGGGAGGGGATGGGGGATCCTACGAGCAGTACTTC. It is translated as CASSPGGDGGSYEQYF. The chain is built from TRBV5-4 and TRBJ2-7; 8 nucleotides match TRBD2. CDR1 is SGHNT, CDR2 YYREEE, per germline (reference sequence). The CDR3 consists of 16 residues. Trimming at V came to 4 bases and at J to 1 base, leaving 10 bases not matched to a gene.